This TCR beta chain emerged from a study of glioma-infiltrating T cells. This clonotype has only a few counts. This beta chain is an off-target read within a library intended for alpha chains, so its frequency means little. CDR3 length equals 11 residues. Trimming took off 7 bases at V and 10 bases at J, with 12 bases between the two ends. Germline V lookup: CDR1 MDHEN, CDR2 SYDVKM. Amplification of TCR alpha and beta CDR3 regions from RNA used iRepertoire nested multiplex PCR. TCRdb passed the multiplex PCR reads through MiXCR, listing each CDR3 protein once. The sample consists of 1,100 or so distinct CDR3 sequences, approximately 29% of them appearing once.

The rearrangement links TRBV28 to TRBJ2-3; D not certain. Sequencing used glioma tissue, nonneoplastic brain tissue, or PBMCs (not recorded which). The sequence was collected from a human donor with low-grade glioma or glioblastoma, undergoing nonglioma brain surgery, or in good health (not recorded which). The CDR3 sequence is CASTQLGAQYF. The CDR3 bases are TGTGCCAGCACTCAGTTAGGAGCGCAGTATTTT.